The next 13 T cell receptor beta chains were all read from a single sample in a study of T cell repertoires in cytomegalovirus infection. TCRdb fed the reads into MiXCR, producing one record per CDR3 protein. There are 200,000 to 300,000 distinct CDR3 sequences in the sample; 12% to 15% occur only once, and about 8.7% lies in the top ten. The sample comprised PBMCs. The source of these receptors is a human donor in good health (CMV status not recorded). Some clones in this sample may be carry-over from other donors' samples.

This clonotype was recorded at least ten times. The chain recombines TRBV6-1 with TRBJ2-5; the match to TRBD1 covers 10 bases. The CDR3 runs 16 residues. Per germline, CDR1 MNHNS and CDR2 SASEGT. V was pared by 4 bases and J by 0 bases, with 5 bases of the junction left unmatched. The CDR3: CASSVPGQGYQETQYF. CDR3 coding DNA: TGTGCCAGCAGTGTCCCGGGACAGGGGTACCAAGAGACCCAGTACTTC.

This clonotype was picked up many times. The chain uses TRBV7-9 and TRBJ1-1; no clear D. The CDR3 has 14 amino acids. Germline V gives CDR1 SEHNR, CDR2 FQNEAQ (reference sequence). Trimming pared 2 bases from V and 6 bases from J, leaving 13 bases between. CDR3 in amino acids: CASSLTTMAAEAFF. The CDR3 DNA is TGTGCCAGCAGCTTAACCACAATGGCGGCTGAAGCTTTCTTT.

This clonotype was recorded many times. The CDR3 loop reads CASSQEDRGTPNYEQYF. The CDR3 DNA is TGCGCCAGCAGCCAAGAGGACAGAGGGACTCCCAACTACGAGCAGTACTTC. The rearrangement uses TRBV4-3 and TRBJ2-7; tentatively, D is TRBD1 or TRBD2 (6 bases each). Germline CDR1 is LGHNA and CDR2 is YSLEER. The length of the CDR3 is 17 residues. V lost 0 bases to trimming and J lost 3 bases, with 18 bases between them.

This clonotype was found many times. The gene calls are TRBV12-3 or TRBV12-4 and TRBJ1-1, with D maybe TRBD1 (6 bases). The CDR3 totals 13 residues. The V end lost 8 bases, the J end lost 2 bases, and 12 bases lay between the germline ends. CDR3 loop: CASGRGQNTEAFF. In nucleotides, the CDR3 is TGTGCCAGCGGGAGGGGACAAAACACTGAAGCTTTCTTT.

The V and J genes are TRBV14 and TRBJ1-1; D uncertain. Germline CDR1 and CDR2: SGHDN and FVKESK. V gave up 0 bases and J gave up 6 bases, with 8 bases separating them. The CDR3 contains 13 residues. The CDR3 DNA reads TGTGCCAGCAGCCAAGACGGGCACTCTGAAGCTTTCTTT. It specifies CASSQDGHSEAFF.

In its sample, this clonotype was seen a few times. V is TRBV7-9 and J is TRBJ1-5, with a tentative D call TRBD1 (5 bases). The CDR3 loop spans 14 amino acids. Trimming removed 3 bases from V and 6 bases from J, with 12 bases in between. The germline CDR1 and CDR2 sequences are SEHNR and FQNEAQ (reference sequence). CDR3 loop: CASSLEAGSQPQHF. The CDR3 region has the DNA TGTGCCAGCAGCTTGGAGGCAGGGAGTCAGCCCCAGCATTTT.

For this clonotype: A much more abundant neighbour one base away suggests this may be a read error. V is TRBV5-1 and J is TRBJ1-1; D is uncertain. The germline V gene encodes CDR1 SGHRS and CDR2 YFSETQ. This CDR3 is built from 13 residues. The V end lost 7 bases, the J end lost 1 base, and 11 bases lay between the germline ends. The CDR3, as DNA: TGCGCCAGCTCTACTGATGCGAACACTGAAGCTTTCTTT. This translates into CASSTDANTEAFF. The complete variable domain, with remaining parts taken from reference TRBV5-1 and TRBJ1-1, reads KAGVTQTPRYLIKTRGQQVTLSCSPISGHRSVSWYQQTPGQGLQFLFEYFSETQRNKGNFPGRFSGRQFSNSRSEMNVSTLELGDSALYLCASSTDANTEAFFGQGTRLTVV.

Ten or more counts support this clonotype. The rearrangement links TRBV7-9 to TRBJ2-5; D gene uncertain. Germline assignment: CDR1 SEHNR and CDR2 FQNEAQ (reference sequence). V was shortened by 1 base and J by 8 bases, with 20 bases between the two germline ends. The CDR3 is 16 residues long. The CDR3 spells CASSLESWVQESTQYF. DNA of the CDR3: TGTGCCAGCAGCTTAGAGAGCTGGGTTCAAGAGAGTACCCAGTACTTC.

The J gene is TRBJ1-4, the V gene TRBV19; D ambiguous. The V gene lost 7 bases and the J gene lost 8 bases, with 11 bases spanning the gap. CDR1 and CDR2 (germline): LNHDA, SQIVND (reference sequence). The CDR3 spans 12 residues. The CDR3 region has the DNA TGTGCCAGTACTCTAGGAGGAGAAAAACTGTTTTTT. This codes for CASTLGGEKLFF. The entire variable domain, with the rest obtained from reference TRBV19 and TRBJ1-4, is as follows: DGGITQSPKYLFRKEGQNVTLSCEQNLNHDAMYWYRQDPGQGLRLIYYSQIVNDFQKGDIAEGYSVSREKKESFPLTVTSAQKNPTAFYLCASTLGGEKLFFGSGTQLSVL.

Many counts were recorded for this clonotype. The chain uses TRBV7-2 and TRBJ1-1; D remains unclear. CDR3 length: 13 residues. Between the trimmed V and J ends, which lost 2 bases and 7 bases, there was a span of 11 bases. CDR1 and CDR2 (germline): SGHTA, FQGNSA. CDR3 DNA sequence: TGTGCCAGCAGCTTATTAATGCAGCTTGAAGCTTTCTTT. Translation gives CASSLLMQLEAFF.

This chain uses TRBV6-5 with TRBJ1-2; D remains ambiguous. Per germline, CDR1 MNHEY and CDR2 SVGAGI. The CDR3 extends over 14 amino acids. V dropped 2 bases and J dropped 7 bases, with 14 bases sitting between them. CDR3 sequence reads: CASSYGEGGGGYTF. The CDR3, as DNA: TGTGCCAGCAGTTACGGGGAGGGAGGCGGTGGCTACACCTTC.

This clonotype came up many times. This sequence joins TRBV2 and TRBJ1-5; TRBD1 agrees at 7 bases. This CDR3 is built from 13 residues. Germline V gene sequence: CDR1 SNHLY, CDR2 FYNNEI. Trimming took 7 bases from V and 6 from J; bases not matched to a gene: 6. The CDR3 sequence is CASTTGDGQPQHF. As DNA, the CDR3 is TGTGCCAGCACTACAGGGGATGGTCAGCCCCAGCATTTT.

This clonotype has just one count. The chain employs TRBV10-3 and TRBJ1-5, with TRBD1 matching 8 bases. Trimming removed 4 bases from V and 4 bases from J; junction bases left unmatched: 3. The CDR3 sequence is 14 residues long. Germline loops: CDR1 ENHRY, CDR2 SYGVKD. The CDR3 reads CAISVTGGNQPQHF. As DNA, the CDR3 is TGTGCCATCAGTGTTACAGGGGGGAATCAGCCCCAGCATTTT.